One sample yielded the 20 T cell receptor beta chains listed below, sequenced in a study of blood T cell repertoires in COVID-19. The table came from immunoSEQ multiplex PCR; TCRdb's copy has only in-frame clones and leaves some out. The sample includes 300,000 or so clones, 80% to 90% of them seen just once. Sequencing was done on a sample of peripheral blood. Every receptor here comes from a woman aged 40 to 49 who had recovered from COVID-19.

The chain is built from TRBV3-1 (or the pseudogene TRBV3-2) and TRBJ1-2; possibly TRBD1 for D (6 bases). Trimming left V 0 bases short and J 4 bases short, with 12 bases between. CDR3 length equals 15 residues. Germline CDR1 reads LGHDT; CDR2 reads YNNKEL (reference sequence). The CDR3 nucleotides are TGTGCCAGCAGCCAAGAAGGGGGGGAGGGCTATGGCTACACCTTC. This sequence encodes CASSQEGGEGYGYTF.

The chain is built from TRBV5-1 and TRBJ2-1; TRBD1 matches 9 bases. CDR1 is SGHRS and CDR2 is YFSETQ in the germline V gene. The trim removed 3 bases at V and 5 bases at J, leaving 9 bases unmatched. The CDR3 consists of 16 residues. The CDR3 region has the DNA TGCGCCAGCAGCTCAGCGCCCGGGACAGGGAACAATGAGCAGTTCTTC. It translates to CASSSAPGTGNNEQFF.

This chain joins TRBV7-9 and TRBJ2-1; TRBD2 agrees at 11 bases. CDR3 length: 15 residues. CDR1 is SEHNR and CDR2 is FQNEAQ in the germline V gene (reference sequence). The J segment lost 9 bases and the V segment lost 2 bases, leaving 6 bases of the junction unmatched. CDR3 loop: CASSLLAGGFGEQFF. CDR3 nucleotide sequence: TGTGCCAGCAGCTTATTAGCGGGGGGGTTCGGTGAGCAGTTCTTC.

This sequence joins TRBV29-1 and TRBJ2-3; 11 bases align to TRBD2. This CDR3 has 16 residues. J was trimmed by 4 bases and V by 6 bases; bases with no gene match: 12. Looked up from germline, CDR1 is SQVTM and CDR2 is ANQGSEA. The CDR3 protein is CSVPSTGTSGPDTQYF. The CDR3 DNA follows: TGCAGCGTGCCCTCCACCGGGACTAGCGGTCCAGATACGCAGTATTTT.

The chain is built from TRBV2 and TRBJ1-3, with D hard to call. Trimming pared 3 bases from V and 2 bases from J, leaving 8 bases between. Germline CDR1 SNHLY, CDR2 FYNNEI. The CDR3 covers 14 residues. The CDR3 sequence: CASSDRLTGNTIYF. The CDR3 DNA follows: TGTGCCAGCAGTGACAGGTTGACTGGAAACACCATATATTTT. The full variable domain, its missing parts supplied by reference TRBV2 and TRBJ1-3, is EPEVTQTPSHQVTQMGQEVILRCVPISNHLYFYWYRQILGQKVEFLVSFYNNEISEKSEIFDDQFSVERPDGSNFTLKIRSTKLEDSAMYFCASSDRLTGNTIYFGEGSWLTVV.

V and J are TRBV19 and TRBJ2-1; TRBD2 matches 8 bases. Germline V lookup: CDR1 LNHDA, CDR2 SQIVND (reference sequence). The J segment lost 6 bases and the V segment lost 3 bases, leaving 7 bases of the junction unmatched. The CDR3 spans 15 residues. The chain's CDR3 is CASSMQAGALNEQFF. DNA of the CDR3: TGTGCCAGTAGTATGCAAGCGGGGGCCCTCAATGAGCAGTTCTTC.

This clone was counted once. The V gene is TRBV9, the J gene TRBJ2-7, with a weak D call TRBD2 (7 bases). Germline CDR1 is SGDLS and CDR2 is YYNGEE. The CDR3 is 13 amino acids. The V and J ends lost 3 bases and 7 bases respectively, with 14 bases between them. In DNA, the CDR3 is TGTGCCAGCAGCGACGGGGGGCCGGGGGAGCAGTACTTC. This gives the protein CASSDGGPGEQYF.

CDR3 in DNA: TGTGCCAGCAGCCCGAGAGCAAATCAGCCCCAGCATTTT. Translated, it gives CASSPRANQPQHF. J is TRBJ1-5 and V is TRBV7-2; D remains unclear. With 5 bases removed from V and 4 bases from J, the gap between germline ends came to 9 bases. In germline, CDR1 is SGHTA, CDR2 FQGNSA. This CDR3 has 13 residues.

The chain couples TRBV5-1 to TRBJ2-7; perhaps TRBD1 as D (6 bases). Germline lookup yields CDR1 SGHRS and CDR2 YFSETQ. The CDR3 is made up of 15 amino acids. Trimming took off 3 bases at V and 4 bases at J, with 17 bases between the two ends. The CDR3 sequence: CASSWGTQITYEQYF. CDR3 sequence (DNA): TGCGCCAGCAGCTGGGGGACACAGATAACTTACGAGCAGTACTTC. The variable domain in full, with the rest retrieved from reference TRBV5-1 and TRBJ2-7, is KAGVTQTPRYLIKTRGQQVTLSCSPISGHRSVSWYQQTPGQGLQFLFEYFSETQRNKGNFPGRFSGRQFSNSRSEMNVSTLELGDSALYLCASSWGTQITYEQYFGPGTRLTVT.

This clone came up many times. The V and J genes are TRBV5-4 and TRBJ2-7; no reliable D call. The CDR3 has 13 amino acids. Germline V CDR1 and CDR2: SGHNT, YYREEE (reference sequence). V lost 0 bases, J lost 5 bases, and 9 bases lay in between. CDR3 nucleotides: TGTGCCAGCAGCTTGGTTCCATCAAACGAGCAGTACTTC. This codes for CASSLVPSNEQYF.

This sequence joins TRBV5-1 and TRBJ2-2, with TRBD2 matching 10 bases. The V gene end was trimmed by 1 base and the J gene end by 6 bases; junction bases not matched to a gene: 3. Germline V gene data show CDR1 as SGHRS and CDR2 as YFSETQ. The CDR3 loop spans 15 amino acids. The CDR3 DNA is TGCGCCAGCAGCTTGAGCGGGGGGGCCGCCGGGGAGCTGTTTTTT. Translated, it gives CASSLSGGAAGELFF.

This clone was seen only once. The rearrangement joins TRBV10-3 to TRBJ2-3; perhaps TRBD2 as D (6 bases). This CDR3 contains 13 residues. Germline V gene sequence: CDR1 ENHRY, CDR2 SYGVKD. The V and J ends lost 10 bases and 6 bases respectively, with 17 bases between them. CDR3 loop: CATARGSRDTQYF. In DNA form, the CDR3 reads TGTGCCACCGCCCGGGGGTCTAGGGATACGCAGTATTTT.

This clone was picked up a small number of times. This sequence joins TRBV6-5 and TRBJ2-2, with 7 bases fitting TRBD1. V was pared by 0 bases and J by 4 bases, with 5 bases of the junction left unmatched. Germline CDR1 MNHEY, CDR2 SVGAGI. The CDR3 has 16 residues. CDR3 coding DNA: TGTGCCAGCAGTTACTCCCGGACAGGACTCACCGGGGAGCTGTTTTTT. Its translation is CASSYSRTGLTGELFF.

The CDR3 loop is CASSLLTGARGAFF. CDR3 DNA: TGTGCCAGCAGCTTACTGACAGGGGCCCGAGGAGCTTTCTTT. The V and J genes are TRBV5-5 and TRBJ1-1; 8 nucleotides agree with TRBD1. The J segment lost 10 bases and the V segment lost 2 bases, leaving 10 bases of the junction unmatched. Germline V gene sequence: CDR1 SGHKS, CDR2 YYEKEE (reference sequence). This CDR3 has 14 residues.

The chain combines TRBV25-1 with TRBJ2-3; D may be TRBD2 (6 bases). Per the germline V gene, CDR1 is MGHDK and CDR2 is SYGVNS. This CDR3 comprises 13 residues. V was shortened by 5 bases and J by 4 bases, with 10 bases between the two germline ends. CDR3 nucleotide sequence: TGTGCCAGCAGTTGGGGGGAATCAGATACGCAGTATTTT. The encoded protein is CASSWGESDTQYF.

This clone was seen just once. The chain is built from TRBV6-6 and TRBJ2-3, with D unresolved. This CDR3 spans 13 amino acids. The germline CDR1 and CDR2 sequences are MNHNY and SVGAGI (reference sequence). V dropped 7 bases and J dropped 5 bases, with 13 bases sitting between them. The CDR3 DNA is TGTGCCAGCAACGAGTTAATCGTAGATACGCAGTATTTT. Residues: CASNELIVDTQYF.

The CDR3 spells CARRGGYVYGYTF. DNA for the CDR3: TGTGCTAGAAGGGGAGGGTACGTCTATGGCTACACCTTC. J is TRBJ1-2 and V is TRBV2, with D maybe TRBD1 (5 bases). This CDR3 comprises 13 residues. Germline V gene lookup returns CDR1 SNHLY and CDR2 FYNNEI. Variable domain in full (rest from reference TRBV2 and TRBJ1-2): EPEVTQTPSHQVTQMGQEVILRCVPISNHLYFYWYRQILGQKVEFLVSFYNNEISEKSEIFDDQFSVERPDGSNFTLKIRSTKLEDSAMYFCARRGGYVYGYTFGSGTRLTVV.

The rearrangement uses TRBV5-1 and TRBJ2-5; 8 positions match TRBD2. There are 18 residues in the CDR3. Germline CDR1 SGHRS, CDR2 YFSETQ. V lost 0 bases and J lost 3; bases outside the gene matches: 13. CDR3 coding DNA: TGCGCCAGCAGCTTGGCCGCGGGGGGACTATATGGAAAAGAGACCCAGTACTTC. This encodes CASSLAAGGLYGKETQYF.

This chain joins TRBV2 and TRBJ1-2; no firm D call. From germline, CDR1 is SNHLY and CDR2 FYNNEI. This CDR3 comprises 13 residues. Deletions cut 3 bases from V and 0 bases from J, with 5 bases between. CDR3 region: CASSERANYGYTF. The CDR3 DNA sequence: TGTGCCAGCAGTGAGCGAGCTAACTATGGCTACACCTTC.

The rearrangement joins TRBV6-5 to TRBJ1-1; D remains unclear. The CDR3 loop spans 13 amino acids. Germline V gives CDR1 MNHEY, CDR2 SVGAGI. Trimming pared 7 bases from V and 0 bases from J, leaving 9 bases between. CDR3 nucleotides: TGTGCCAGCACACAACAGTTGAACACTGAAGCTTTCTTT. This translates into CASTQQLNTEAFF.